Listed below are T cell receptor beta chains from one sample, sequenced in a study of early T cells in non-severe SARS-CoV-2 infection. TCRdb reanalysed the 5' RACE reads using MiXCR and keeps one entry per CDR3 protein. Of approximately 39,000 distinct CDR3 sequences in the sample, 6.8% were seen once. Specimen: whole blood, collected at baseline. The origin of the receptors is an adult who was a healthcare worker with PCR-confirmed SARS-CoV-2 infection or an uninfected control (not recorded which). Each CDR3 is given with its conserved first and last residue. The order of the fields is CDR3 DNA, CDR3 protein, D gene, J gene, clone size, V gene, CDR3 length. The D gene is left open where the match is weak. Expanded clones get a size class; other rows say once, few or many, or leave the size out.

TGCAGTGCGCCCAGGGGGAACTATGGCCACACCTTC | CSAPRGNYGHTF | TRBD1 | TRBJ1-2 | - | TRBV20-1 | 12
TGTGCCAGCAGTTCTGTTAGGGGACGGCAGCCCCAGCATTTT | CASSSVRGRQPQHF | - | TRBJ1-5 | - | TRBV2 | 14
TGTGCCAGCAGTTTATATCCGGGGCCCTACGAGCAGTACTTC | CASSLYPGPYEQYF | - | TRBJ2-7 | many | TRBV27 | 14
TGTGCCAGCAGTTACACAAGGACAGGGGGCTTTGGGAACACTGAAGCTTTCTTT | CASSYTRTGGFGNTEAFF | TRBD1 | TRBJ1-1 | few | TRBV6-5 | 18
TGCAGTGCCAGTAGGCTAGCGGGAGCGGGCGAGCAGTACTTC | CSASRLAGAGEQYF | TRBD2 | TRBJ2-7 | - | TRBV20-1 | 14
TGTGCCAGCAGTCCGATAAACAGGGGGCTGAACTCCTACGAGCAGTACTTC | CASSPINRGLNSYEQYF | TRBD1 | TRBJ2-7 | few | TRBV11-2 | 17
TGTGCCAGCAGACCGAGAGGGGGTAATGAAAAACTGTTTTTT | CASRPRGGNEKLFF | - | TRBJ1-4 | many | TRBV2 | 14
TGTGCCAGCATTACTACAGGGGGGGGTAGGTACGAGCAGTACTTC | CASITTGGGRYEQYF | - | TRBJ2-7 | - | TRBV28 | 15
TGCAGCGTCACGCCGCCCAGCTCTACCACAAATACGCAGTATTTT | CSVTPPSSTTNTQYF | - | TRBJ2-3 | many | TRBV29-1 | 15
TGTGCCACCAAAGGCGGGACAGGGTTCAGATCGGGTGGCTACACCTTC | CATKGGTGFRSGGYTF | TRBD1 | TRBJ1-2 | few | TRBV10-3 | 16
TGTGCCAGCAGCCGCGTAAACAGTGGGGAAGAGACCCAGTACTTC | CASSRVNSGEETQYF | - | TRBJ2-5 | few | TRBV6-6 | 15
TGTGCCAGCAGACCCCTAAGCACAGATACGCAGTATTTT | CASRPLSTDTQYF | - | TRBJ2-3 | many | TRBV6-5 | 13
TGTGCCAGCAGACCCACCGGGACAGGGGTATATGGCTACACCTTC | CASRPTGTGVYGYTF | TRBD1 | TRBJ1-2 | many | TRBV6-2/TRBV6-3 | 15